Listed below are T cell receptor beta chains from one sample, sequenced in a study of blood T cell repertoires in COVID-19. Clones were sequenced by immunoSEQ multiplex PCR, and TCRdb holds only the in-frame ones, with some missing. The repertoire holds about 110,000 clones, 88% seen once, with 2% to 3% in the top ten. Sequencing used peripheral blood. The receptors derive from a human donor in a cohort sampled during active COVID-19. Both conserved end residues are part of each CDR3. D genes are given only for firm matches. Size is stated for part of the rows, as once, few or many counts, or as a class when the clone is expanded.

>.|15|.|TRBV10-3|TRBJ1-2
TGTGCCATCAGTTCAGGTACCGTAGCTAACTATGGCTACACCTTC
CAISSGTVANYGYTF
>TRBD1|14|.|TRBV5-5|TRBJ2-2
TGTGCCAGCAGCCTAAGACAGGGGACCGGGGAGCTGTTTTTT
CASSLRQGTGELFF
>TRBD1|14|.|TRBV5-5|TRBJ2-5
TGTGCCCCCAAGGGAGACAGGGAGCACGAGACCCAGTACTTC
CAPKGDREHETQYF
>.|13|.|TRBV19|TRBJ1-1
TGTGCCAGTGGACTGGGGATGAACACTGAAGCTTTCTTT
CASGLGMNTEAFF
>.|16|.|TRBV19|TRBJ2-1
TGTGCCAGTAGTAGGGGTGGCGGGATGGGCGGCAATGAGCAGTTCTTC
CASSRGGGMGGNEQFF
>.|15|.|TRBV5-1|TRBJ1-1
TGCGCCAGCAGCTTGTTCCCCGGAAAGGAGGCTGAAGCTTTCTTT
CASSLFPGKEAEAFF
>TRBD1|12|.|TRBV29-1|TRBJ2-7
TGCAGCGCCTGGGACAGCTCCTACGAGCAGTACTTC
CSAWDSSYEQYF
>.|18|.|TRBV21-1|TRBJ1-1
TGTGCCAGCAGCAACCTACGCCAGGGGCGCAACATCGCGGCTGAAGCTTTCTTT
CASSNLRQGRNIAAEAFF
>.|11|.|TRBV7-9|TRBJ2-4
TGTGCCAGCAGCTTAAAGGGGATTCAGTACTTC
CASSLKGIQYF
>TRBD1|13|.|TRBV7-8|TRBJ2-7
TGTGCCAGCAGCTTCTCGACAGGGTACGAGCAGTACTTC
CASSFSTGYEQYF
>.|13|.|TRBV27|TRBJ2-1
TGTGCCAGCAGTTTGTTCCTAGGCAATGAGCAGTTCTTC
CASSLFLGNEQFF
>.|13|.|TRBV19|TRBJ2-7
TGTGCCAGTAAGGGGGAATTAGCCTACGAGCAGTACTTC
CASKGELAYEQYF
>TRBD1|17|.|TRBV18|TRBJ2-2
TGTGCCAGCTCACCCCAAGACAGGGGGCCGGGCACCGGGGAGCTGTTTTTT
CASSPQDRGPGTGELFF
>TRBD1|13|.|TRBV27|TRBJ1-2
TGTGCCAGCAGAGAGGGGGCGGACTATGGCTACACCTTC
CASREGADYGYTF
>TRBD1|14|.|TRBV7-9|TRBJ2-7
TGTGCCAGCAGCTCGGGACAGGGAAAGGGCGAGCAGTACTTC
CASSSGQGKGEQYF
>TRBD2|18|.|TRBV6-2/TRBV6-3|TRBJ2-4
TGTGCCAGCAGCCGAGCTCTAGCGGGGGGATTAGCCAAAAACATTCAGTACTTC
CASSRALAGGLAKNIQYF
>.|16|.|TRBV6-6|TRBJ2-7
TGTGCCAGCAGTGACTCGGGCGGGGACTCCCCCTACGAGCAGTACTTC
CASSDSGGDSPYEQYF
>TRBD2|17|.|TRBV15|TRBJ2-7
TGTGCCACCAGCAGAGATTCCACTAGCGGGAGAGGAGGGGAGCAGTACTTC
CATSRDSTSGRGGEQYF
>.|14|.|TRBV19|TRBJ1-1
TGTGCCAGCACCAGAGGAGGGGCTAACACTGAAGCTTTCTTT
CASTRGGANTEAFF
>TRBD2|12|.|TRBV6-5|TRBJ2-7
TGTGCCAGCACCCCAGCGGGAGACGAGCAGTACTTC
CASTPAGDEQYF
>.|15|.|TRBV7-8|TRBJ2-7
TGTGCCAGCAGCTTAGAGGCGGGTAGCTCCTACGAGCAGTACTTC
CASSLEAGSSYEQYF
>.|13|.|TRBV10-3|TRBJ1-1
TGTGCCATCAGTGGGTTGGCGAACACTGAAGCTTTCTTT
CAISGLANTEAFF
>.|15|.|TRBV9|TRBJ1-3
TGTGCCAGCAGCGTAGGGCAGATCTCTGGAAACACCATATATTTT
CASSVGQISGNTIYF
>TRBD1|14|.|TRBV16|TRBJ1-1
TGTGCCAGCAGCTTCGGGACAGTAAACACTGAAGCTTTCTTT
CASSFGTVNTEAFF
>TRBD2|15|.|TRBV7-9|TRBJ2-7
TGTGCCAGCAGCCGTCCAGGGACTAGCCTCTACGAGCAGTACTTC
CASSRPGTSLYEQYF
>TRBD2|15|once|TRBV5-8|TRBJ2-3
TGTGCCAGTCGCCGGCAGGTAGCGGGAGCAGATACGCAGTATTTT
CASRRQVAGADTQYF